Each of the 25 T cell receptor beta chains below was sequenced from the same sample in a study of OX40 agonist ivuxolimab in advanced cancers. The data were produced by immunoSEQ multiplex PCR, yet TCRdb's version contains in-frame clones alone and is incomplete. The sample gives around 83,000 clones, over 75% of which show up once; roughly 2% is in the top ten. The sample consisted of CD4+ or CD8+ T cells sorted from blood, taken in a trial of the OX40 agonist ivuxolimab. The source is an adult with an advanced solid tumor such as melanoma, head and neck, liver or kidney cancer.

The V gene is TRBV7-3, the J gene TRBJ2-5, with 8 bases fitting TRBD1. The CDR3 is 13 residues long. CDR1 and CDR2 from the germline V gene are SGHTA and FQGTGA. The V and J ends lost 8 bases and 4 bases, in that order; junction bases with no gene match: 6. The CDR3 sequence is CASEPDRVETQYF. DNA for the CDR3: TGTGCCAGCGAACCGGACAGGGTAGAGACCCAGTACTTC.

The chain combines TRBV6-6 with TRBJ2-5, with D unclear. CDR3 length equals 13 residues. V was cut by 0 bases and J by 5 bases, with 7 bases left in between. Germline loops: CDR1 MNHNY, CDR2 SVGAGI (reference sequence). CDR3 region: CASSYSRRETQYF. The CDR3 coding sequence is TGTGCCAGCAGTTACTCACGTAGGGAGACCCAGTACTTC.

This clone was observed a single time. The J gene is TRBJ2-3, the V gene TRBV5-1, with TRBD2 identical over 10 bases. The germline CDR1 and CDR2 sequences are SGHRS and YFSETQ. Trimming cost V 10 bases and J 3 bases; bases outside gene matches: 11. CDR3 length equals 15 residues. The CDR3 spells CASHLAGDSTDTQYF. CDR3 DNA: TGCGCCTCTCACCTAGCGGGAGATTCTACAGATACGCAGTATTTT.

This sequence joins TRBV5-4 and TRBJ2-3; 13 bases fit TRBD2. Germline loops: CDR1 SGHNT, CDR2 YYREEE (reference sequence). V shed 5 bases, J shed 4 bases, and the junction held 4 bases outside the gene matches. CDR3 length: 15 residues. CDR3 sequence reads: CASSSTSGRSDTQYF. The CDR3 bases are TGTGCCAGCAGTTCGACTAGCGGGAGGTCAGATACGCAGTATTTT. Looking up the rest from reference TRBV5-4 and TRBJ2-3 gives the full variable domain: ETGVTQSPTHLIKTRGQQVTLRCSSQSGHNTVSWYQQALGQGPQFIFQYYREEENGRGNFPPRFSGLQFPNYSSELNVNALELDDSALYLCASSSTSGRSDTQYFGPGTRLTVL.

The chain recombines TRBV7-2 with TRBJ2-7; 7 bases fit TRBD2. The CDR3 is made up of 14 amino acids. The V gene's germline CDR1 is SGHTA and CDR2 FQGNSA. After removal of 0 bases from V and 7 bases from J, the junction contained 6 bases not matched to a gene. CDR3 protein: CASSLAGGPGEQYF. In nucleotides, the CDR3 is TGTGCCAGCAGCTTAGCGGGAGGGCCAGGGGAGCAGTACTTC.

The chain has TRBV5-1 and TRBJ2-7; TRBD2 is a possible D gene (5 bases). Germline CDR1 reads SGHRS; CDR2 reads YFSETQ. This CDR3 has 17 amino acids. The V end was cut by 4 bases, the J end by 1 base, with 21 bases between. CDR3 in amino acids: CASSPGLMADRSYEQYF. The CDR3 bases are TGCGCCAGCAGCCCTGGACTGATGGCAGATAGGTCCTACGAGCAGTACTTC.

The V gene is TRBV10-1, the J gene TRBJ2-7; a possible D gene is TRBD2 (6 bases). CDR1 WNHNN and CDR2 SYGVQD come from the germline V gene (reference sequence). The CDR3 consists of 13 residues. The germline V and J ends were trimmed by 2 bases and 6 bases, with 11 bases remaining between them. The CDR3 nucleotides read TGCGCCAGCAGTGAGGGGACTGTAGGCGAGCAGTACTTC. The encoded protein is CASSEGTVGEQYF.

The rearrangement links TRBV7-3 to TRBJ2-3; unclear D gene. The CDR3 has 13 residues. Trimming left V 2 bases short and J 3 bases short, with 6 bases between. Germline V gene sequence: CDR1 SGHTA, CDR2 FQGTGA. The CDR3 loop is CASSLPNTDTQYF. In nucleotides, the CDR3 is TGTGCCAGCAGCTTACCCAATACAGATACGCAGTATTTT. Full variable domain (rest looked up from reference TRBV7-3 and TRBJ2-3): GAGVSQTPSNKVTEKGKYVELRCDPISGHTALYWYRQSLGQGPEFLIYFQGTGAADDSGLPNDRFFAVRPEGSVSTLKIQRTERGDSAVYLCASSLPNTDTQYFGPGTRLTVL.

This clone occurred a few times. This sequence joins TRBV11-3 and TRBJ2-7; tentatively, D is TRBD1 (6 bases). The V and J ends lost 5 bases and 11 bases respectively, with 19 bases between them. The germline gives CDR1 SGHNT, CDR2 YENEEA. The CDR3 sequence is 13 residues long. CDR3 bases: TGTGCCAGCAGCAGGCCCGGGACACCCGAAGAGTACTTC. It codes for CASSRPGTPEEYF.

The genes are TRBV27 and TRBJ2-7, with D hard to call. Germline V lookup: CDR1 MNHEY, CDR2 SMNVEV (reference sequence). V gave up 6 bases and J gave up 0 bases, with 15 bases separating them. The CDR3 is 15 residues long. The CDR3 sequence: CASSVGPPSSYEQYF. The CDR3 bases are TGTGCCAGCAGCGTCGGGCCGCCTAGCTCCTACGAGCAGTACTTC.

The chain's CDR3 is CASSTSSGGGTQYF. The CDR3 bases are TGTGCCAGCAGTACCTCTAGCGGGGGGGGGACCCAGTACTTC. The chain links TRBV6-5 to TRBJ2-5; 12 bases line up with TRBD2. The CDR3 contains 14 residues. V gave up 5 bases and J gave up 7 bases; unmatched junction bases: 5. In germline, CDR1 is MNHEY, CDR2 SVGAGI.

The V and J genes are TRBV6-5 and TRBJ2-3; 7 nucleotides line up with TRBD1. V trimming: 4 bases; J trimming: 1 base; junction bases outside the gene matches: 8. The CDR3 contains 16 residues. CDR1 is MNHEY and CDR2 is SVGAGI in the germline V gene. Written as DNA, the CDR3 is TGTGCCAGCAGTTCGGCGACAGGGTTGGGCACAGATACGCAGTATTTT. Its protein is CASSSATGLGTDTQYF.

This sequence joins TRBV7-8 and TRBJ2-2, with TRBD1 matching over 9 bases. The J segment lost 6 bases and the V segment lost 4 bases, leaving 6 bases of the junction unmatched. CDR3 length equals 15 residues. In germline, CDR1 is SGHVS, CDR2 FQNEAQ. CDR3 amino acids: CASSYWTGAAGELFF. In DNA form, the CDR3 reads TGTGCCAGCAGCTATTGGACAGGGGCGGCCGGGGAGCTGTTTTTT. Looking up the rest from reference TRBV7-8 and TRBJ2-2 gives the full variable domain: GAGVSQSPRYKVAKRGQDVALRCDPISGHVSLFWYQQALGQGPEFLTYFQNEAQLDKSGLPSDRFFAERPEGSVSTLKIQRTQQEDSAVYLCASSYWTGAAGELFFGEGSRLTVL.

This clone was counted a few times. The rearrangement links TRBV20-1 to TRBJ2-3; D gene uncertain. Trimming stripped 5 bases from V and 1 base from J, with 4 bases between. The germline gives CDR1 DFQATT, CDR2 SNEGSKA (reference sequence). The CDR3 is 11 residues long. The CDR3 region has the DNA TGCAGTGCTGACGGCACAGATACGCAGTATTTT. Translated, it gives CSADGTDTQYF.

The V gene is TRBV25-1, the J gene TRBJ2-5; possibly TRBD2 for D (6 bases). The V gene's germline CDR1 is MGHDK and CDR2 SYGVNS. This CDR3 region has 16 residues. The ends were cut back, 1 base at V and 5 bases at J, with 17 bases in the middle. The CDR3 sequence: CASSEWGGGLSETQYF. For the CDR3, the DNA is TGTGCCAGCAGTGAATGGGGTGGGGGGTTGTCGGAGACCCAGTACTTC.

V is TRBV2 and J is TRBJ1-5; 7 bases agree with TRBD1. CDR1 and CDR2 from the germline V gene are SNHLY and FYNNEI. The length of the CDR3 is 15 residues. Trimming at V came to 5 bases and at J to 5 bases, leaving 9 bases not matched to a gene. CDR3 sequence (DNA): TGTGCCAGCAGTAACACCGGGACAGAGTATCAGCCCCAGCATTTT. This encodes CASSNTGTEYQPQHF.

The genes are TRBV5-1 and TRBJ2-1, with 7 nucleotides matching TRBD2. V shed 4 bases and J 0 bases; nucleotides not matched to a gene: 4. The CDR3 loop spans 15 amino acids. Germline V lookup: CDR1 SGHRS, CDR2 YFSETQ. In DNA, the CDR3 is TGCGCCAGCAGCCTAGGACTAGTCTCCTACAATGAGCAGTTCTTC. Protein: CASSLGLVSYNEQFF. Complete variable domain (other parts from reference TRBV5-1 and TRBJ2-1): KAGVTQTPRYLIKTRGQQVTLSCSPISGHRSVSWYQQTPGQGLQFLFEYFSETQRNKGNFPGRFSGRQFSNSRSEMNVSTLELGDSALYLCASSLGLVSYNEQFFGPGTRLTVL.

The table lists this clone with a few counts. This chain uses TRBV9 with TRBJ2-3; the D gene is possibly TRBD1 (5 bases). The CDR3 sequence is 14 residues long. Germline-derived CDR1 and CDR2 are SGDLS and YYNGEE. V lost 0 bases, J lost 3 bases, and 8 bases lay in between. The CDR3, as DNA: TGTGCCAGCAGCGTAGTCCCAGGGACAGATACGCAGTATTTT. Its translation: CASSVVPGTDTQYF.

The chain recombines TRBV29-1 with TRBJ2-5; perhaps TRBD1 as D (6 bases). The germline V and J ends were trimmed by 4 bases and 5 bases, with 14 bases remaining between them. There are 13 residues in the CDR3. Germline lookup yields CDR1 SQVTM and CDR2 ANQGSEA. CDR3 sequence (DNA): TGCAGCGTTGCACAGGGCCAGCGGGAGACCCAGTACTTC. Residues: CSVAQGQRETQYF.

This clone was recorded only once. The genes are TRBV7-8 and TRBJ2-7; the D gene is possibly TRBD2 (5 bases). The V end lost 1 base, the J end lost 5 bases, and 9 bases lay between the germline ends. Germline V gene lookup returns CDR1 SGHVS and CDR2 FQNEAQ. There are 13 residues in the CDR3. The chain's CDR3 is CASSLGRTHEQYF. The CDR3 coding sequence is TGTGCCAGCAGCTTAGGGAGGACGCACGAGCAGTACTTC.

The J gene is TRBJ2-2, the V gene TRBV7-3; D not certain. The CDR3 is 13 residues long. Germline CDR1 reads SGHTA; CDR2 reads FQGTGA. V was pared by 5 bases and J by 3 bases, with 7 bases between. The CDR3 nucleotides read TGTGCCAGCAGCCCCCATTACACCGGGGAGCTGTTTTTT. It encodes CASSPHYTGELFF.

The chain is built from TRBV9 and TRBJ2-7; 8 nucleotides match TRBD2. V trimming: 0 bases; J trimming: 3 bases; junction bases outside the gene matches: 20. The CDR3 consists of 20 residues. The germline gives CDR1 SGDLS, CDR2 YYNGEE. Here the CDR3 DNA reads TGTGCCAGCAGCGTAGCTAGGGGCGTTCGGACTAGCCTCTGGATCTACGAGCAGTACTTC. It encodes CASSVARGVRTSLWIYEQYF.

The V and J genes are TRBV6-5 and TRBJ2-7; D is ambiguous. Trimming removed 5 bases at V and 2 bases at J, with 16 bases between. CDR1 MNHEY and CDR2 SVGAGI come from the germline V gene. The CDR3 length is 15 residues. The CDR3 spells CASSPWTTVTYEQYF. CDR3 DNA: TGTGCCAGCAGTCCCTGGACGACCGTTACCTACGAGCAGTACTTC.

The V call is TRBV19, the J call TRBJ2-1, with 9 bases aligning to TRBD2. The germline gives CDR1 LNHDA, CDR2 SQIVND (reference sequence). V was clipped by 2 bases and J by 9 bases; unmatched bases: 5. The CDR3 contains 14 residues. CDR3 coding DNA: TGTGCCAGTAGTATACTAGCGGGAAGGAGTGAGCAGTTCTTC. Translated, it gives CASSILAGRSEQFF.

The rearrangement uses TRBV30 and TRBJ1-3; no firm D call. The CDR3 spans 13 residues. V was clipped by 4 bases and J by 2 bases, with 9 bases between them. CDR1 GTSNPN and CDR2 SVGIG come from the germline V gene (reference sequence). The CDR3 sequence is CAWMLGTGNTIYF. The CDR3 DNA follows: TGTGCCTGGATGTTGGGGACTGGAAACACCATATATTTT. Complete variable domain (other parts from reference TRBV30 and TRBJ1-3): SQTIHQWPATLVQPVGSPLSLECTVEGTSNPNLYWYRQAAGRGLQLLFYSVGIGQISSEVPQNLSASRPQDRQFILSSKKLLLSDSGFYLCAWMLGTGNTIYFGEGSWLTVV.